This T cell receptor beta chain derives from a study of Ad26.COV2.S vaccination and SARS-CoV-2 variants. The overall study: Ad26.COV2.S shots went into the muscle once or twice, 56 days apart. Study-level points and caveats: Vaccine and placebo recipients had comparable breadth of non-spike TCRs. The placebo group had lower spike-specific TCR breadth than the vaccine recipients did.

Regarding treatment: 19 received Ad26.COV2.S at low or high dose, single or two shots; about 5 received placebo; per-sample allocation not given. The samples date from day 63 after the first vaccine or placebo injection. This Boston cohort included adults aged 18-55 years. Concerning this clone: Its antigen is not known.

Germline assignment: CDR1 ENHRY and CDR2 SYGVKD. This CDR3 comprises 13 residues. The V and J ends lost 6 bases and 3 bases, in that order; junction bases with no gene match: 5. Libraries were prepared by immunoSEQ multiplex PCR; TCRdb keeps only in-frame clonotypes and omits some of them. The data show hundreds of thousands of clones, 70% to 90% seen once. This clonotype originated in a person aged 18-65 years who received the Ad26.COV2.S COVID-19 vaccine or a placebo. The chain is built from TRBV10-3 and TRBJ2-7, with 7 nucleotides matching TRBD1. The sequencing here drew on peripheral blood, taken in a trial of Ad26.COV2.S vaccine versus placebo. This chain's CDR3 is CAIRGTADYEQYF. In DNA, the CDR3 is TGTGCCATCAGGGGGACAGCAGACTACGAGCAGTACTTC.